These T cell receptor beta chains were read from a single sample in a study of Graves' ophthalmopathy and Graves' hyperthyroidism. TCRdb redid the calling of the multiplex PCR reads with MiXCR, one entry per CDR3 protein. The sample yields over a million distinct CDR3 sequences, about 38% seen once. Sequences were obtained from peripheral blood or thyroid tissue (not recorded which). All receptors come from an adult man with Graves' hyperthyroidism. CDR3s include the opening cysteine and the closing phenylalanine or tryptophan. The order of the fields is D gene, J gene, clone size, V gene, CDR3 protein, CDR3 DNA. D genes are given only for firm matches. A clone size is listed for some rows: how often the clone was seen (once, few, many), or a class if it is expanded.

D: -
J: TRBJ2-3
size: -
V: TRBV9
CDR3: CASSVGATDTQYF
DNA: TGTGCCAGCAGCGTAGGGGCCACAGATACGCAGTATTTT

D: -
J: TRBJ1-1
size: -
V: TRBV15
CDR3: CATERRPGDLVTEAFF
DNA: TGTGCCACCGAGCGGAGACCAGGCGATTTGGTCACTGAAGCTTTCTTT

D: -
J: TRBJ2-7
size: many
V: TRBV7-6
CDR3: CASSPGVGSGYEQYF
DNA: TGTGCCAGCAGCCCGGGGGTGGGTTCCGGCTACGAGCAGTACTTC

D: -
J: TRBJ1-5
size: once
V: TRBV30
CDR3: CAWSVLGGQPQHF
DNA: TGTGCCTGGAGTGTACTCGGGGGCCAGCCCCAGCATTTT

D: -
J: TRBJ1-1
size: -
V: TRBV14
CDR3: CASSQVRRGAEGAFF
DNA: TGTGCCAGCAGCCAAGTTCGTCGGGGGGCTGAGGGGGCTTTCTTT

D: TRBD2
J: TRBJ2-5
size: many
V: TRBV4-1
CDR3: CASSPIRERGETQYF
DNA: TGCGCCAGCAGCCCTATTAGGGAGCGGGGAGAGACCCAGTACTTC

D: -
J: TRBJ2-7
size: many
V: TRBV5-8
CDR3: CASSLVGGGEQYF
DNA: TGTGCCAGCAGCTTGGTTGGAGGGGGCGAGCAGTACTTC

D: TRBD1
J: TRBJ2-7
size: -
V: TRBV11-2
CDR3: CASSFKDNWDRGDEQYF
DNA: TGTGCCAGCAGCTTCAAGGATAATTGGGACAGGGGTGACGAGCAGTACTTC

D: -
J: TRBJ1-1
size: many
V: TRBV9
CDR3: CASSVVQADTEAFF
DNA: TGTGCCAGCAGCGTAGTACAGGCGGACACTGAAGCTTTCTTT

D: -
J: TRBJ1-1
size: many
V: TRBV10-3
CDR3: CAISAGSVNTEAFF
DNA: TGTGCCATCAGTGCAGGGTCGGTGAACACTGAAGCTTTCTTT

D: -
J: TRBJ2-6
size: -
V: TRBV11-2
CDR3: CASSPSARAHLSSGANVLTF
DNA: TGTGCCAGCAGCCCCTCGGCAAGAGCGCACCTAAGCTCTGGGGCCAACGTCCTGACTTTC

D: TRBD2
J: TRBJ2-5
size: -
V: TRBV7-9
CDR3: CASSFSPSGSGETQYF
DNA: TGTGCTAGCAGTTTTAGCCCAAGCGGGAGTGGAGAGACCCAGTACTTC

D: -
J: TRBJ1-5
size: many
V: TRBV20-1
CDR3: CRVAAGGDNQPQHF
DNA: TGCAGGGTAGCGGCAGGCGGCGACAATCAGCCCCAGCATTTT

D: -
J: TRBJ1-1
size: -
V: TRBV24-1
CDR3: CARGEAFF
DNA: TGTGCCAGGGGCGAAGCTTTCTTT

D: -
J: TRBJ2-7
size: -
V: TRBV15
CDR3: CATSREGQYF
DNA: TGTGCCACCAGCAGAGAGGGACAGTACTTC

D: -
J: TRBJ1-6
size: few
V: TRBV5-8
CDR3: CASSRGAGVINNSPLHF
DNA: TGTGCCAGCAGCCGGGGAGCAGGGGTAATCAATAATTCACCCCTCCACTTT

D: -
J: TRBJ2-5
size: -
V: TRBV29-1
CDR3: CSVVRGERWETQYF
DNA: TGCAGCGTTGTCCGGGGTGAACGGTGGGAGACCCAGTACTTC

D: -
J: TRBJ1-1
size: -
V: TRBV25-1
CDR3: CASIRNTEASF
DNA: TGTGCCAGCATCAGGAACACTGAGGCTTCCTTT

D: -
J: TRBJ1-4
size: many
V: TRBV7-3
CDR3: CASSLTQITTNEKLFF
DNA: TGTGCCAGCAGCTTAACACAGATAACAACTAATGAAAAACTGTTTTTT

D: -
J: TRBJ2-6
size: few
V: TRBV19
CDR3: CASSYLPGRSGANVLTF
DNA: TGTGCCAGCAGTTACTTGCCAGGACGCTCTGGGGCCAACGTCCTGACTTTC

D: TRBD2
J: TRBJ2-7
size: -
V: TRBV14
CDR3: CASSHPGLAGKGYEQYF
DNA: TGTGCCAGCAGCCACCCGGGACTAGCGGGAAAGGGCTACGAGCAGTACTTC

D: -
J: TRBJ2-7
size: -
V: TRBV25-1
CDR3: CASSPAENFYEQYF
DNA: TGTGCCAGCTCACCAGCGGAGAACTTCTACGAGCAGTACTTC

D: TRBD1
J: TRBJ1-1
size: few
V: TRBV29-1
CDR3: CSAGTGPTEAFF
DNA: TGCAGCGCCGGGACAGGCCCCACTGAAGCTTTCTTT

D: TRBD1
J: TRBJ1-1
size: -
V: TRBV6-2/TRBV6-3
CDR3: CASSPGQVVVNTEAFF
DNA: TGTGCCAGCAGCCCTGGACAGGTCGTGGTGAACACTGAAGCTTTCTTT

D: TRBD1
J: TRBJ2-7
size: -
V: TRBV19
CDR3: CASSSRDRSLYEQYF
DNA: TGTGCCAGTAGTTCCCGGGACAGGAGCCTATACGAGCAGTACTTC

D: -
J: TRBJ2-5
size: -
V: TRBV7-9
CDR3: CASDRDGAQETQYF
DNA: TGCGCCAGCGACCGGGACGGGGCTCAAGAGACCCAGTACTTC

D: TRBD1
J: TRBJ2-2
size: many
V: TRBV10-3
CDR3: CAIQGQGAIGELFF
DNA: TGTGCCATCCAGGGACAGGGGGCGATCGGGGAGCTGTTTTTT

D: -
J: TRBJ1-5
size: -
V: TRBV10-3
CDR3: CASSGQPPDGSRHF
DNA: TGTGCCAGCAGTGGACAGCCACCGGATGGATCCCGGCATTTT

D: -
J: TRBJ2-5
size: few
V: TRBV28
CDR3: CASSFKDRKETQYF
DNA: TGTGCCAGCAGTTTCAAGGACAGAAAAGAGACCCAGTACTTC

D: TRBD1
J: TRBJ2-7
size: few
V: TRBV5-5
CDR3: CASSLGQGAMAEQYF
DNA: TGTGCCAGCAGCTTGGGACAGGGGGCTATGGCCGAGCAGTACTTC

D: TRBD1
J: TRBJ1-1
size: many
V: TRBV7-2
CDR3: CASGGGRVYTEAFF
DNA: TGTGCCAGCGGAGGGGGCAGGGTGTACACTGAAGCTTTCTTT

D: -
J: TRBJ2-5
size: -
V: TRBV7-9
CDR3: CASSPGAAQETQYF
DNA: TGTGCCAGCAGCCCTGGGGCAGCGCAAGAGACCCAGTACTTC

D: -
J: TRBJ2-6
size: many
V: TRBV10-3
CDR3: CAISGSGSSGANVLTF
DNA: TGTGCCATCAGTGGGTCAGGAAGCTCTGGGGCCAACGTCCTGACTTTC

D: -
J: TRBJ2-3
size: -
V: TRBV29-1
CDR3: CSVALRGTDTQYF
DNA: TGCAGCGTTGCCCTAAGGGGCACAGATACGCAGTATTTT

D: TRBD1
J: TRBJ2-6
size: few
V: TRBV7-2
CDR3: CASSMGQGWANVLTF
DNA: TGTGCCAGCAGCATGGGACAGGGCTGGGCCAACGTCCTGACTTTC

D: -
J: TRBJ2-5
size: -
V: TRBV9
CDR3: CASEQGVQETQYF
DNA: TGTGCCAGCGAACAGGGTGTCCAAGAGACCCAGTACTTC

D: -
J: TRBJ2-5
size: many
V: TRBV10-3
CDR3: CAIRDTVGETQYF
DNA: TGTGCCATCAGGGACACGGTAGGGGAGACCCAGTACTTC

D: TRBD1
J: TRBJ1-1
size: -
V: TRBV7-8
CDR3: CASSPTRIQGAVNTEAFF
DNA: TGTGCCAGCAGCCCTACACGAATACAGGGGGCGGTGAACACTGAAGCTTTCTTT

D: TRBD1
J: TRBJ1-5
size: few
V: TRBV9
CDR3: CASSGGQGLGQPQHF
DNA: TGTGCCAGCAGCGGGGGACAGGGTCTCGGTCAACCCCAGCATTTT

D: -
J: TRBJ2-7
size: -
V: TRBV12-3/TRBV12-4
CDR3: CASNNRDSYEQYF
DNA: TGTGCCAGCAACAACAGGGATAGCTACGAGCAGTACTTC

D: TRBD2
J: TRBJ2-3
size: once
V: TRBV5-1
CDR3: CASSLGTRAGLTDTQYF
DNA: TGCGCCAGCAGCTTGGGGACGAGAGCGGGGCTCACAGATACGCAGTATTTT

D: -
J: TRBJ1-1
size: -
V: TRBV7-8
CDR3: CASIEGLTEAFF
DNA: TGTGCCAGCATCGAGGGGCTTACTGAAGCTTTCTTT

D: -
J: TRBJ2-5
size: many
V: TRBV7-2
CDR3: CASSLDGAGTQYF
DNA: TGTGCCAGCAGCTTAGATGGCGCAGGGACCCAGTACTTC

D: -
J: TRBJ2-7
size: -
V: TRBV25-1
CDR3: CASTNRGTYEQYF
DNA: TGTGCCAGCACCAACCGCGGCACCTACGAGCAGTACTTC

D: -
J: TRBJ2-2
size: -
V: TRBV5-1
CDR3: CASSFSAGMNTGELFF
DNA: TGCGCCAGCAGCTTTTCGGCGGGAATGAACACCGGGGAGCTGTTTTTT

D: -
J: TRBJ1-2
size: -
V: TRBV7-4
CDR3: CASSSTAGIGGYTF
DNA: TGTGCCAGCAGCTCAACAGCCGGGATAGGCGGCTACACCTTC

D: TRBD1
J: TRBJ2-2
size: -
V: TRBV10-3
CDR3: CAISESEGAANTGELFF
DNA: TGTGCCATCAGTGAGAGTGAGGGGGCGGCGAACACCGGGGAGCTGTTTTTT

D: TRBD1
J: TRBJ2-7
size: -
V: TRBV7-9
CDR3: CASSLEAGQGADEQYF
DNA: TGTGCCAGCAGCTTGGAAGCGGGACAGGGGGCGGACGAGCAGTACTTC

D: TRBD1
J: TRBJ2-2
size: -
V: TRBV29-1
CDR3: CSVGTGRDTGELFF
DNA: TGCAGCGTTGGGACAGGGCGAGACACCGGGGAGCTGTTTTTT

D: TRBD1
J: TRBJ2-7
size: many
V: TRBV12-3/TRBV12-4
CDR3: CASSLTDRGAEQYF
DNA: TGTGCCAGCAGTCTCACGGACAGGGGAGCCGAGCAGTACTTC

D: TRBD2
J: TRBJ2-2
size: few
V: TRBV6-6
CDR3: CASSSAREGAGELFF
DNA: TGTGCCAGCAGTTCAGCCAGGGAGGGAGCCGGGGAGCTGTTTTTT